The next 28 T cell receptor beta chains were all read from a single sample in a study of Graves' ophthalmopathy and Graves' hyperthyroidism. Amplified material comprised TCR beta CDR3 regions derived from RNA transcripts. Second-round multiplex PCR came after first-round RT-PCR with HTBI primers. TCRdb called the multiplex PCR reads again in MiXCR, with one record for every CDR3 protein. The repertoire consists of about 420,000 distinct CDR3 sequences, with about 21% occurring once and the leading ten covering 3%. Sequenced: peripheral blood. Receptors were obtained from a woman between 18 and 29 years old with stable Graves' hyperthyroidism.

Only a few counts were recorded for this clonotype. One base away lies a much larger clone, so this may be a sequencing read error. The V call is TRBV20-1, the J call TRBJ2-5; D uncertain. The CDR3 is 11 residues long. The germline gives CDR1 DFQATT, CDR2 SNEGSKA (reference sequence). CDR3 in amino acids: CSALSEETRYF. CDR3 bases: TGCAGTGCCCTATCCGAGGAGACCCGGTACTTC.

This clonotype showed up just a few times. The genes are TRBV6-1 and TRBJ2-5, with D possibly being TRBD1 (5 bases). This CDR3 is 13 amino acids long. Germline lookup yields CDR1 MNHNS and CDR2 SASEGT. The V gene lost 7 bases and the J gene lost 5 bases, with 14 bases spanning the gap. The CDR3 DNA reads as TGTGCCAGCACGGCAGGGAATCGGGAGACCCAGTACTTC. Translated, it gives CASTAGNRETQYF.

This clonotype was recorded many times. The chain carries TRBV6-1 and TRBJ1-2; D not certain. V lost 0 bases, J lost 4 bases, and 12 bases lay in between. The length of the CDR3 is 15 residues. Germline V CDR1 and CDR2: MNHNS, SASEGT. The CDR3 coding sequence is TGTGCCAGCAGTGAAGCCACGGACGTACGCTATGGCTACACCTTC. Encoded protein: CASSEATDVRYGYTF.

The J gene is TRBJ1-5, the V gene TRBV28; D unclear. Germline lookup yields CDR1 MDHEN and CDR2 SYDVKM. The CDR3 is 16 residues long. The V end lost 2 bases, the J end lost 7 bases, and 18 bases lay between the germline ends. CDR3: CASSLRGLGRSQPQHF. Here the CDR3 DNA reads TGTGCCAGCAGTTTAAGAGGTTTGGGCCGCTCCCAGCCCCAGCATTTT.

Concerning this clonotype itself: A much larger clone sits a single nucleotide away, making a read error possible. The CDR3 DNA reads as TGCAGTGGGACAACCAGTCGGATCAAGTACTTC. The encoded protein is CSGTTSRIKYF. The chain joins TRBV20-1 to TRBJ2-7; perhaps TRBD1 as D (5 bases). Trimming took 7 bases from V and 11 from J, leaving 18 bases between them. Germline assignment: CDR1 DFQATT and CDR2 SNEGSKA (reference sequence). CDR3 length equals 11 residues.

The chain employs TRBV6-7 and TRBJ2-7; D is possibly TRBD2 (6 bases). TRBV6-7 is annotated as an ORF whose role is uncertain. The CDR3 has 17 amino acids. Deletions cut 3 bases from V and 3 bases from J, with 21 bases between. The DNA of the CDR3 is TGTGCCAGCAGTTATTGCAACCCGAGACTAGGGAGCTACGAGCAGTACTTC. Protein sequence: CASSYCNPRLGSYEQYF.

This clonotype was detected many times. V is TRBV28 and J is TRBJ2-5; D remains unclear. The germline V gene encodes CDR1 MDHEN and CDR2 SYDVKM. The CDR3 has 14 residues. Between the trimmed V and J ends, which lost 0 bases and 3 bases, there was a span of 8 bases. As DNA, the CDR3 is TGTGCCAGCAGTTTATGGGCTAGTAAAGAGACCCAGTACTTC. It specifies CASSLWASKETQYF.

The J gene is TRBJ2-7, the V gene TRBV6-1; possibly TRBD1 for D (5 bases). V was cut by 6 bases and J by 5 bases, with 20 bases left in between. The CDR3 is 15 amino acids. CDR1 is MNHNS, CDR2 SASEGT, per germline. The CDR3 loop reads CASSHRTNGMNEQYF. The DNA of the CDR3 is TGTGCCAGCAGCCACCGGACAAACGGAATGAACGAGCAGTACTTC.

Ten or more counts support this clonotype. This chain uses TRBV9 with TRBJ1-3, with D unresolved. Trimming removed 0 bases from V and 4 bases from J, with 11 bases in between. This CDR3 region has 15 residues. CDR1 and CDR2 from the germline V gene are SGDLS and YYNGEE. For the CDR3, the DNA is TGTGCCAGCAGCGTAGCACCCGGATCAGGAAACACCATATATTTT. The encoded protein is CASSVAPGSGNTIYF.

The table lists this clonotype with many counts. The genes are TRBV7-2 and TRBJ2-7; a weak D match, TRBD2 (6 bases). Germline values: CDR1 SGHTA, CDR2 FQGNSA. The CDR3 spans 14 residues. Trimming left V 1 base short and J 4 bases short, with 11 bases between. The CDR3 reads CASSLGGGWYEQYF. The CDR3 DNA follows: TGTGCCAGCAGCTTAGGAGGAGGGTGGTACGAGCAGTACTTC.

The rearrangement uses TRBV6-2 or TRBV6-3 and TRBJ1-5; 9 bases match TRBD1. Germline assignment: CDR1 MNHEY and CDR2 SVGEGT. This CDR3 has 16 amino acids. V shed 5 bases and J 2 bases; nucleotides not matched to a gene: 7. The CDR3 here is CASSNNDRGGNQPQHF. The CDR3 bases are TGTGCCAGCAGTAACAACGACAGGGGGGGCAATCAGCCCCAGCATTTT.

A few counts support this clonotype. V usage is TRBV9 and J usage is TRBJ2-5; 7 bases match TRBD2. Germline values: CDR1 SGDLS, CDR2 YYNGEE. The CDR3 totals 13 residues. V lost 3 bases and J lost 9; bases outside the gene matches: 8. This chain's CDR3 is CASSEWGGTAQYF. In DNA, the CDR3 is TGTGCCAGCAGCGAATGGGGGGGGACGGCCCAGTACTTC.

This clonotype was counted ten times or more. The DNA of the CDR3 is TGTGCCAGCAGCTTAGGGACAGGGCAAGAGACCCAGTACTTC. Translated, it gives CASSLGTGQETQYF. V and J are TRBV7-2 and TRBJ2-5; TRBD1 agrees at 8 bases. Germline lookup yields CDR1 SGHTA and CDR2 FQGNSA. V dropped 1 base and J dropped 2; count of bases not matched to a gene: 0. The CDR3 has 14 residues.

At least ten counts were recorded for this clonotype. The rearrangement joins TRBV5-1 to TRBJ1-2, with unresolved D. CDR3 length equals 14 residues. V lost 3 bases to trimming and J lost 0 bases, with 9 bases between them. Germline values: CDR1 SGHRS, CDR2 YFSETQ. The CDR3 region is CASSSTVTNYGYTF. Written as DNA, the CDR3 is TGCGCCAGCAGCTCAACCGTCACTAACTATGGCTACACCTTC.

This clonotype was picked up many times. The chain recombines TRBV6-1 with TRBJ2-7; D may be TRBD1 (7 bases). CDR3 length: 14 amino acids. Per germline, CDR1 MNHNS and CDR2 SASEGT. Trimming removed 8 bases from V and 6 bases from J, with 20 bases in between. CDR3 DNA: TGTGCCAGCTCAAGCCCAGGGGGGTTGCTCGAGCAGTACTTC. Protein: CASSSPGGLLEQYF.

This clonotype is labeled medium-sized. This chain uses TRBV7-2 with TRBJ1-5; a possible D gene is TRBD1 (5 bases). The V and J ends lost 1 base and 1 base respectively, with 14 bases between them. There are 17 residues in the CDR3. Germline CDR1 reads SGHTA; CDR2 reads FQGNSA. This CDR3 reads CASSLGVRGASNQPQHF. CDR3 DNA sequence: TGTGCCAGCAGCTTAGGAGTTAGGGGAGCGAGCAATCAGCCCCAGCATTTT.

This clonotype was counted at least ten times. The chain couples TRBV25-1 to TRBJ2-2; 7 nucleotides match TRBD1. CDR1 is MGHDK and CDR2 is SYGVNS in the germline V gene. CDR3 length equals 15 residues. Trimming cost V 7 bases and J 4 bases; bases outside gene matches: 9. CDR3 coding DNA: TGTGCCAGCACCCCCCAGACAGGGATCACCGGGGAGCTGTTTTTT. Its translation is CASTPQTGITGELFF.

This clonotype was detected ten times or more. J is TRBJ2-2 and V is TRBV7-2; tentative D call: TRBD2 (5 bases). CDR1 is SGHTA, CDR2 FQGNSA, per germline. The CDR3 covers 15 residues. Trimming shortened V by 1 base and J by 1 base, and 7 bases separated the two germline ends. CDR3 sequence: CASSLGGQNTGELFF. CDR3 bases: TGTGCCAGCAGCTTAGGAGGGCAGAACACCGGGGAGCTGTTTTTT.

The CDR3 nucleotides are TGTGCCAGCAGTTACGCTGGGGGCGAGCAGTACTTC. It is translated as CASSYAGGEQYF. V gene TRBV6-2 or TRBV6-3 combines with J gene TRBJ2-7, with D tentatively TRBD1 or TRBD2 (5 bases each). Germline CDR1 MNHEY, CDR2 SVGEGT. CDR3 length equals 12 residues. Trimming took off 2 bases at V and 6 bases at J, with 8 bases between the two ends.

The CDR3 nucleotides read TGCGCCAGCAGCTCATCCGAGCGGGGGGGCCGAGAGACCCAGTACTTC. This encodes CASSSSERGGRETQYF. This chain uses TRBV4-1 with TRBJ2-5; 10 nucleotides line up with TRBD2. Germline trimming cut 5 bases from V and 4 bases from J; bases unmatched to any gene: 10. The CDR3 spans 16 residues. The V gene's germline CDR1 is MGHRA and CDR2 YSYEKL.

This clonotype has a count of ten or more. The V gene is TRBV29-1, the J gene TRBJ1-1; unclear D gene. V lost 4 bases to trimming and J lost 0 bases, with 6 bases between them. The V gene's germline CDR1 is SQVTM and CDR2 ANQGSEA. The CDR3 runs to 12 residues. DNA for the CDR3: TGCAGCGTTGCTGGGCTGAACACTGAAGCTTTCTTT. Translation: CSVAGLNTEAFF.

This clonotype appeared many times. CDR3 sequence reads: CSAGSGTSNTEAFF. The DNA of the CDR3 is TGCAGTGCTGGATCCGGGACTTCCAACACTGAAGCTTTCTTT. V usage is TRBV20-1 and J usage is TRBJ1-1; possible D gene TRBD1, 5 bases. Deletions cut 5 bases from V and 2 bases from J, with 15 bases between. The CDR3 is 14 amino acids. Per germline, CDR1 DFQATT and CDR2 SNEGSKA (reference sequence).

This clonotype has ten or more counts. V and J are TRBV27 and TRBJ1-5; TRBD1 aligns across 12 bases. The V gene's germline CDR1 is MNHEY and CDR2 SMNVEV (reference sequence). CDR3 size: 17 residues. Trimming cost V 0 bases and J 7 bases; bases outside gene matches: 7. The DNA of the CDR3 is TGTGCCAGCAGTTTATCGGGGGGACAGGGGGCGGGACAGCCCCAGCATTTT. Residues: CASSLSGGQGAGQPQHF.

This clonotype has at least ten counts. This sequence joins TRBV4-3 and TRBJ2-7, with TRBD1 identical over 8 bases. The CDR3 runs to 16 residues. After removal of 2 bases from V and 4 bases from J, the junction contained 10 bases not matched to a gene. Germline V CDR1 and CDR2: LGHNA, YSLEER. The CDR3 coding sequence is TGCGCCAGCAGCCAAATTTTAGGGCAGGGGGCTTACGAGCAGTACTTC. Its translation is CASSQILGQGAYEQYF.

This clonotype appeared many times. CDR3 region: CASSDYRSSGNTIYF. CDR3 sequence (DNA): TGTGCCAGCAGTGACTACCGCAGCTCTGGAAACACCATATATTTT. The J gene is TRBJ1-3, the V gene TRBV6-1; D call uncertain. The CDR3 consists of 15 residues. The germline V and J ends were trimmed by 3 bases and 0 bases, with 9 bases remaining between them. CDR1 and CDR2 from the germline V gene are MNHNS and SASEGT.

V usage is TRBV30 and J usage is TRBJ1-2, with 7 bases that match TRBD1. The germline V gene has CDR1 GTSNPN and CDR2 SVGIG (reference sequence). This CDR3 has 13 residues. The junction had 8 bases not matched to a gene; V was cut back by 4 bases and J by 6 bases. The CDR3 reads CAWTQTGVDGYTF. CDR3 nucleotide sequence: TGTGCCTGGACTCAAACAGGGGTGGATGGCTACACCTTC.

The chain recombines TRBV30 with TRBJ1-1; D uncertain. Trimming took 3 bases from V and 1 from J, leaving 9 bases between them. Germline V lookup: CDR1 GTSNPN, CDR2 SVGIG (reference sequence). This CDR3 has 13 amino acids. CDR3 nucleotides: TGTGCCTGGAGCCGGGGTGAGAACACTGAAGCTTTCTTT. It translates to CAWSRGENTEAFF.

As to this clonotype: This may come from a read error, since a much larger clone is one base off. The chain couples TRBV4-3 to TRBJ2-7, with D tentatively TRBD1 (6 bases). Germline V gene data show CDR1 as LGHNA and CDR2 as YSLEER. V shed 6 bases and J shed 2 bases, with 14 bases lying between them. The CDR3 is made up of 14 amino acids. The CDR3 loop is CASRQKQGPYEQYV. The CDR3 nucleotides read TGCGCCAGCAGGCAAAAACAGGGTCCCTACGAGCAGTACGTC.